This T cell receptor beta chain derives from a study of cytomegalovirus exposure and HLA in healthy donors. In the study overall: Approximately 77 million unique TCRs from HLA-typed donors were held in an early release of data. Ancestry clustering placed 81% of a few hundred genotyped donors in the Caucasian-associated cluster. General observations from the study: One later analysis reportedly identified an Asian-associated ancestry cluster that showed fewer N-insertions than the approximately 700-donor mean. Analyzed later, most CMV-associated TCR beta chains appeared HLA-restricted.

Primers for the PCR totalled 60 Vbeta and 13 Jbeta. Profiled with immunoSEQ multiplex PCR; TCRdb holds only in-frame clones, not every one. Of under 200,000 clones in the sample, roughly 80% were seen once. In the case of this clone: Its target is not known.

The CDR3 totals 15 residues. V dropped 5 bases and J dropped 4; count of bases not matched to a gene: 10. CDR1 and CDR2 from the germline V gene are MNHEY and SMNVEV (reference sequence). This TCR derives from a young woman in good health and CMV-seronegative. The rearrangement links TRBV27 to TRBJ1-2; 7 nucleotides line up with TRBD1. Sequencing input: PBMCs. The CDR3 DNA reads as TGTGCCAGCAGTCCCCTGACAGGGTCGGGCTATGGCTACACCTTC. Its translation: CASSPLTGSGYGYTF.